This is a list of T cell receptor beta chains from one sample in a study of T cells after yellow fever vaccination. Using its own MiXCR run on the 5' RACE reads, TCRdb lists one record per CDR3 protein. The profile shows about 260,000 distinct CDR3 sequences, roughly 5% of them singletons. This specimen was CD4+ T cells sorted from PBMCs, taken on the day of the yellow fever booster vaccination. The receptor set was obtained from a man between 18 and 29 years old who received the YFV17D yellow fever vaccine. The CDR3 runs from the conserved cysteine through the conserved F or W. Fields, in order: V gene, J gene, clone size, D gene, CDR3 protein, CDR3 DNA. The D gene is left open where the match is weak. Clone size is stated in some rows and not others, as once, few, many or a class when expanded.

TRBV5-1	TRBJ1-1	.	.	CASSLGSFAEAFF	TGCGCCAGCAGCTTGGGGTCTTTCGCTGAAGCTTTCTTT
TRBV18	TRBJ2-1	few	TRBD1	CASSPWTGYNEQFF	TGTGCCAGCTCACCGTGGACAGGCTACAATGAGCAGTTCTTC
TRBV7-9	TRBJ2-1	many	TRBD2	CASRPSGGYNEQFF	TGTGCCAGCAGGCCTAGCGGGGGGTACAATGAGCAGTTCTTC
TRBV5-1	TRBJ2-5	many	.	CASSHGTGATQYF	TGCGCCAGCAGCCATGGGACTGGGGCGACCCAGTACTTC
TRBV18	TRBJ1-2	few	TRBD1	CASSPGQETGYTF	TGTGCCAGCTCGCCGGGACAGGAAACTGGCTACACCTTC
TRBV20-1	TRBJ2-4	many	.	CSAGDMSIQYF	TGCAGTGCTGGGGACATGTCAATTCAGTACTTC
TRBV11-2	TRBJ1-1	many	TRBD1	CASSLGGTAAKAFF	TGTGCCAGCAGCTTGGGGGGGACAGCTGCTAAAGCTTTCTTT
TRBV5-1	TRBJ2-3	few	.	CASSPLPQITSTDTQYF	TGCGCCAGCAGCCCCCTCCCCCAGATTACTAGCACAGATACGCAGTATTTT
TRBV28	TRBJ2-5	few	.	CASRLRSQETQYF	TGTGCCAGCAGACTGCGGTCCCAAGAGACCCAGTACTTC
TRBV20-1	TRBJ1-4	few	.	CSALPPGNEKLFF	TGCAGTGCCCTACCTCCAGGGAACGAAAAACTGTTTTTT
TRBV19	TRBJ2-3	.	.	CASSMNARDTQYF	TGTGCCAGTAGTATGAACGCGCGCGATACGCAGTATTTT
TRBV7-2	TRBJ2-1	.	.	CASSPDPSYNEQFF	TGTGCCAGCAGCCCCGATCCTTCCTACAATGAGCAGTTCTTC
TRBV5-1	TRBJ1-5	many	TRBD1	CASSLGGQLDQPQHF	TGCGCCAGCAGCTTGGGGGGACAGTTGGATCAGCCCCAGCATTTT
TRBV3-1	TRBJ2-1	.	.	CASSQDIRGLDNEQFF	TGTGCCAGCAGCCAAGATATTCGTGGCTTGGACAATGAGCAGTTCTTC
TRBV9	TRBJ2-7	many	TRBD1	CASSETGKTYEQYF	TGTGCCAGCAGCGAGACAGGGAAAACCTACGAGCAGTACTTC
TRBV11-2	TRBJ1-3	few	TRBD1	CASSLGQRGNTIYF	TGTGCCAGCAGCCTGGGACAGCGCGGAAACACCATATATTTT
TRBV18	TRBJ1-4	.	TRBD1	CASSQTTQGASTNEKLFF	TGTGCCAGCTCGCAAACGACTCAGGGGGCGTCAACTAATGAAAAACTGTTTTTT
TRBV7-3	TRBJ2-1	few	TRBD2	CASSAGTSGAEGEQFF	TGTGCCAGCAGCGCCGGGACTAGCGGGGCCGAAGGGGAGCAGTTCTTC
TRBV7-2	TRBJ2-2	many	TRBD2	CASSLVASGGAGELFF	TGTGCCAGCAGCTTAGTGGCTAGCGGTGGCGCCGGGGAGCTGTTTTTT
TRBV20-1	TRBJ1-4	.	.	CSARDVVAGKKLFF	TGCAGTGCTAGAGATGTGGTAGCGGGAAAAAAACTGTTTTTT
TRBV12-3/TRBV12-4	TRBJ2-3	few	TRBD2	CASSFGAGGRADTQYF	TGTGCCAGCAGTTTTGGGGCGGGGGGGCGCGCAGATACGCAGTATTTT
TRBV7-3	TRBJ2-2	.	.	CASSSPNTGELFF	TGTGCCAGCAGCTCTCCGAACACCGGGGAGCTGTTTTTT
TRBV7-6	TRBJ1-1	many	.	CASSLEQNTEAFF	TGTGCCAGCAGCTTAGAACAGAACACTGAAGCTTTCTTT
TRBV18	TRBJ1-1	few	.	CASSHEAGNTEAFF	TGTGCCAGCTCACACGAAGCGGGGAACACTGAAGCTTTCTTT
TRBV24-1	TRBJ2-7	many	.	CATSDLFGEQYF	TGTGCCACCAGTGATTTATTTGGCGAGCAGTACTTC
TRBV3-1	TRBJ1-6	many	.	CASSHTGDSPLHF	TGTGCCAGCAGCCATACGGGGGATTCACCCCTCCACTTT
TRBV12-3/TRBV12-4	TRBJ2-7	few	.	CASSLAMVGREQYF	TGTGCCAGCAGTTTAGCAATGGTAGGACGGGAGCAGTACTTC
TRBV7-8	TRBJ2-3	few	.	CASSPRRDGSTDTQYF	TGTGCCAGCAGCCCACGGAGGGACGGGAGCACAGATACGCAGTATTTT
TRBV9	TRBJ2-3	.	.	CASSVVTDTDTQYF	TGTGCCAGCAGCGTAGTTACAGACACAGATACGCAGTATTTT
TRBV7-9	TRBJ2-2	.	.	CASSSVPGYQATGELFF	TGTGCCAGCAGCTCCGTACCAGGGTATCAGGCCACCGGGGAGCTGTTTTTT
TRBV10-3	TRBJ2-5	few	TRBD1	CAISGQGFVTQYF	TGTGCCATCAGCGGACAGGGTTTCGTGACCCAGTACTTC
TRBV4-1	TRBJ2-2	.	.	CASSQEGGANTGELFF	TGCGCCAGCAGCCAGGAGGGGGGTGCGAACACCGGGGAGCTGTTTTTT
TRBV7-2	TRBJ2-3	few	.	CASSLVSDTDTQYF	TGTGCCAGCAGCTTAGTCTCCGACACAGATACGCAGTATTTT
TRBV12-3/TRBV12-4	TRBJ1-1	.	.	CASSPMAGTTEAFF	TGTGCCAGCAGCCCAATGGCAGGGACGACTGAAGCTTTCTTT
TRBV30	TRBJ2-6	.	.	CAWSWVWGQAGANVLTF	TGTGCCTGGAGTTGGGTGTGGGGACAAGCTGGGGCCAACGTCCTGACTTTC
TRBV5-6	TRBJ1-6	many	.	CASSLRTGSSYNSPLHF	TGTGCCAGCAGCTTGAGGACGGGCAGCTCCTATAATTCACCCCTCCACTTT
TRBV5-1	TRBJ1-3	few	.	CASSPLGGQSSGNTIYF	TGCGCCAGCAGCCCGCTTGGGGGGCAAAGCTCTGGAAACACCATATATTTT
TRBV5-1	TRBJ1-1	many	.	CASSHYPAGATNTEAFF	TGCGCCAGCAGCCACTACCCGGCAGGGGCCACGAACACTGAAGCTTTCTTT
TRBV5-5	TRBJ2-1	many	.	CASSMALRGGSYNEQFF	TGTGCCAGCAGCATGGCATTGAGAGGGGGCTCCTACAATGAGCAGTTCTTC
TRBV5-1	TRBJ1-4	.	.	CASSPQGLGEEKLFF	TGCGCCAGCAGTCCACAGGGCTTGGGGGAGGAAAAACTGTTTTTT